These 2 T cell receptor beta chains came from one sample sequenced in a study of blood T cells in healthy people across ages. Primed by a sample-barcoded 5' primer and a J-beta primer mix, a second PCR proceeded for 7 to 11 cycles. MiXCR, applied by TCRdb to the 5' RACE reads, yields one record per CDR3 protein. The sample lists around 1.5 million distinct CDR3 sequences, about 35% occurring once. The sequenced sample was blood. The receptors shown here come from a young woman in good health.

The rearrangement joins TRBV9 to TRBJ1-1, with 7 positions matching TRBD1. The CDR3 loop spans 11 amino acids. Germline V lookup: CDR1 SGDLS, CDR2 YYNGEE. V was clipped by 7 bases and J by 7 bases; unmatched bases: 4. As DNA, the CDR3 is TGTGCCAGCCCCAGGGGGGATGAAGCTTTCTTT. It is translated as CASPRGDEAFF. Looking up the rest from reference TRBV9 and TRBJ1-1 gives the full variable domain: DSGVTQTPKHLITATGQRVTLRCSPRSGDLSVYWYQQSLDQGLQFLIQYYNGEERAKGNILERFSAQQFPDLHSELNLSSLELGDSALYFCASPRGDEAFFGQGTRLTVV.

This rearrangement joins TRBV2 to TRBJ2-7, with TRBD1 identical over 8 bases. Trimming cost V 8 bases and J 5 bases; bases outside gene matches: 11. Germline values: CDR1 SNHLY, CDR2 FYNNEI. The CDR3 extends over 14 amino acids. In DNA form, the CDR3 reads TGTGCCAGCGCAGGGGGCGCAACCGGGAACGAGCAGTACTTC. Protein: CASAGGATGNEQYF. Based on the CDR3 plus reference TRBV2 and TRBJ2-7, the full variable domain is EPEVTQTPSHQVTQMGQEVILRCVPISNHLYFYWYRQILGQKVEFLVSFYNNEISEKSEIFDDQFSVERPDGSNFTLKIRSTKLEDSAMYFCASAGGATGNEQYFGPGTRLTVT.